This TCR beta chain was observed in a study of blood T cell repertoires in COVID-19. Study in general: COVID-19 samples from acute and convalescent phases originated in the United States, Italy and Spain. In each case, the material was cDNA or gDNA derived from T cells, B-cell-depleted T cells, or PBMCs.

The CDR3 is 15 amino acids. V dropped 4 bases and J dropped 4; count of bases not matched to a gene: 8. CDR1 and CDR2 (germline): SGHAT, FQNNGV. How the authors handled the data: The authors estimated nucleated cell counts from reference gene primer amplification. The protocol was immunoSEQ multiplex PCR, while the TCRdb copy is restricted to in-frame clones and leaves out a portion. The V and J calls and clone size are taken from that table; D and trimming were inferred from the DNA. The table lists roughly 45,000 clones, roughly 90% of them singletons. The chain couples TRBV11-2 to TRBJ2-5, with 8 bases that match TRBD1. The sample comprised peripheral blood. This receptor was obtained from a man in his 70s with active COVID-19. The CDR3, as DNA: TGTGCCAGCAGCTCGGGACAGGCCTTAAGAGAGACCCAGTACTTC. It yields the protein CASSSGQALRETQYF.